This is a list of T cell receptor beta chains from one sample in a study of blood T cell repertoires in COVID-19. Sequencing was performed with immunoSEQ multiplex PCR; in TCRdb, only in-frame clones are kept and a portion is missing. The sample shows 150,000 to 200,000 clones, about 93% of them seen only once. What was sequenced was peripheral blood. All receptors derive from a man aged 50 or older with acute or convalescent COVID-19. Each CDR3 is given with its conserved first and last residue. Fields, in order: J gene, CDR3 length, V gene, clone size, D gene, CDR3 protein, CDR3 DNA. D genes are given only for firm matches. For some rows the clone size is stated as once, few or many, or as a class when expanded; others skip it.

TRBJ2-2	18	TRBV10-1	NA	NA	CASIKRGSARTNTGELFF	TGCGCCAGCATCAAGAGGGGGTCAGCCAGAACGAACACCGGGGAGCTGTTTTTT
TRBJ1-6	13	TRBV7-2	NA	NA	CASSFSGDSPLHF	TGTGCCAGCAGCTTTTCCGGGGATTCACCCCTCCACTTT
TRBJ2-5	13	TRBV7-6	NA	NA	CASSPFGQETQYF	TGTGCCTCCTCTCCCTTCGGCCAAGAGACCCAGTACTTC
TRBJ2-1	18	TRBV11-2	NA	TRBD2	CASSSGTSGTFFYNEQFF	TGTGCCAGCAGCAGCGGGACTAGCGGGACGTTTTTCTACAATGAGCAGTTCTTC
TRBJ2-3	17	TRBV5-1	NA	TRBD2	CASSTGLAGGPPDTQYF	TGCGCCAGCAGCACCGGACTAGCGGGGGGGCCCCCAGATACGCAGTATTTT
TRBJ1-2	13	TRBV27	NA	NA	CASSLRSNYGYTF	TGTGCCAGCAGTTTACGGTCTAACTATGGCTACACCTTC
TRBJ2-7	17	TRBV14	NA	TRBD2	CASSQGLAGVKDDEQYF	TGTGCCAGCAGCCAAGGACTAGCGGGAGTGAAGGATGACGAGCAGTACTTC
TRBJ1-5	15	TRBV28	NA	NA	CASSLSQGGNQPQHF	TGTGCCAGCAGTTTATCACAGGGTGGCAATCAGCCCCAGCATTTT
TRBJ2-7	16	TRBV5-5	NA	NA	CASSLKTKGYGLEQYF	TGTGCCAGCAGCTTGAAAACTAAGGGCTACGGACTCGAGCAGTACTTC
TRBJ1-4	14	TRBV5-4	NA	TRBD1	CASSFRGRDEKLFF	TGTGCCAGCAGCTTCAGGGGGCGAGATGAAAAACTGTTTTTT
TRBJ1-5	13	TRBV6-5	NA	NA	CASSSGLNQPQHF	TGTGCCAGCAGTTCGGGTCTCAATCAGCCCCAGCATTTT
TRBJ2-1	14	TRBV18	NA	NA	CASSPRQGWDEQFF	TGTGCCAGCTCACCCCGTCAGGGTTGGGATGAGCAGTTCTTC
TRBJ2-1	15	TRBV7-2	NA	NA	CASSSDSFAYNEQFF	TGTGCCAGCAGCTCCGACTCCTTCGCCTACAATGAGCAGTTCTTC
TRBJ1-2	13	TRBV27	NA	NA	CASSFQDSYGYTF	TGTGCCAGCAGTTTTCAGGATTCCTATGGCTACACCTTC
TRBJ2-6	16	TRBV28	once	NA	CASSSRLDSGANVLTF	TGTGCCAGCAGCTCTAGATTAGACTCTGGGGCCAACGTCCTGACTTTC
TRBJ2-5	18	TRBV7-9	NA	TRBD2	CASSKQAGGPVGQETQYF	TGTGCCAGCAGCAAACAAGCGGGAGGGCCAGTGGGCCAAGAGACCCAGTACTTC
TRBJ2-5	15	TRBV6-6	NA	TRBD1	CASSSPQGAGETQYF	TGTGCCAGCAGTTCCCCACAGGGGGCAGGAGAGACCCAGTACTTC
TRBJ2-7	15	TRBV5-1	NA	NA	CASSLAAGVSYEQYF	TGCGCCAGCAGCTTGGCCGCCGGGGTCTCCTACGAGCAGTACTTC
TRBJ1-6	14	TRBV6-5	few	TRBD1	CASSDRGVNSPLHF	TGTGCCAGCAGCGACAGGGGGGTGAATTCACCCCTCCACTTT
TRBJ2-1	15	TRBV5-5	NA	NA	CASSFGGGSIGEQFF	TGTGCCAGCAGCTTCGGGGGAGGAAGTATTGGTGAGCAGTTCTTC
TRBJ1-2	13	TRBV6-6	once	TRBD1	CASSNRQGEGYTF	TGTGCCAGCAGTAACAGACAGGGTGAGGGCTACACCTTC